Below, 14 T cell receptor beta chains from the same sample are listed, as sequenced in a study of OX40 agonist ivuxolimab in advanced cancers. The library came from the immunoSEQ multiplex PCR assay. TCRdb carries this immuneACCESS record with in-frame sequences only. Its versions omit some clonotypes, under half of them owing to an unresolved V gene in the studies checked, with the rest unexplained. The table for this sample lists roughly 15,000 clones; roughly nine tenths of them were counted only once. The ten top clones hold roughly 66% of the sample. Material: CD4+ or CD8+ T cells sorted from blood, obtained in a trial of the OX40 agonist ivuxolimab. Receptors were obtained from an adult with an advanced solid tumor such as melanoma, head and neck, liver or kidney cancer.

This clone occurred a few times. This chain joins TRBV2 and TRBJ2-5; 9 bases map to TRBD1. V lost 5 bases to trimming and J lost 0 bases; unmatched junction nucleotides: 10. From germline, CDR1 is SNHLY and CDR2 FYNNEI. The CDR3 length is 17 residues. The CDR3 nucleotides read TGTGCCAGCAGTCCCGGGACAGGGTTGACCAACCAAGAGACCCAGTACTTC. It is translated as CASSPGTGLTNQETQYF.

The chain has TRBV25-1 and TRBJ2-1; tentative D call: TRBD2 (6 bases). CDR1 MGHDK and CDR2 SYGVNS come from the germline V gene. The germline V and J ends were trimmed by 6 bases and 4 bases, with 10 bases remaining between them. The CDR3 totals 13 residues. This CDR3 reads CASSQTSYNEQFF. CDR3 nucleotide sequence: TGTGCCAGCAGCCAGACTAGTTACAATGAGCAGTTCTTC.

J is TRBJ2-1 and V is TRBV27; 9 nucleotides line up with TRBD2. Germline lookup yields CDR1 MNHEY and CDR2 SMNVEV (reference sequence). The J segment lost 9 bases and the V segment lost 3 bases, leaving 6 bases of the junction unmatched. CDR3 length equals 14 residues. The CDR3 nucleotides read TGTGCCAGCAGTTTGGGCGGGAGGGCCCCTGAGCAGTTCTTC. This sequence encodes CASSLGGRAPEQFF.

This chain joins TRBV30 and TRBJ2-2; the match to TRBD1 covers 8 bases. The ends lost 2 bases at V and 6 bases at J; junction bases unmatched: 5. In germline, CDR1 is GTSNPN, CDR2 SVGIG (reference sequence). This CDR3 contains 14 residues. The chain's CDR3 is CAWSPGTGSGELFF. The DNA for the CDR3 is TGTGCCTGGAGTCCCGGGACAGGATCCGGGGAGCTGTTTTTT.

The chain uses TRBV7-9 and TRBJ2-4; perhaps TRBD2 as D (7 bases). V gave up 6 bases and J gave up 8 bases, with 20 bases separating them. The CDR3 sequence is 15 residues long. Germline V gives CDR1 SEHNR, CDR2 FQNEAQ (reference sequence). In DNA form, the CDR3 reads TGTGCCAGCAGGGGGGGCCTTGCGGGAGTTGACATTCAGTACTTC. Its translation: CASRGGLAGVDIQYF.

This chain connects TRBV13 to TRBJ2-7; TRBD2 agrees at 10 bases. Germline values: CDR1 PRHDT, CDR2 FYEKMQ (reference sequence). The CDR3 spans 15 residues. The junction had 1 base not matched to a gene; V was cut back by 0 bases and J by 2 bases. For the CDR3, the DNA is TGTGCCAGCAGCTTAGGAAGCGGGGGGGCCTACGAGCAGTACTTC. Encoded protein: CASSLGSGGAYEQYF.

The DNA for the CDR3 is TGTGCCAGCAGTGAACCAAACGGACGCCGAGAATCCGGGGAGCTGTTTTTT. Its translation: CASSEPNGRRESGELFF. The chain employs TRBV25-1 and TRBJ2-2; the D is unclear. The V gene's germline CDR1 is MGHDK and CDR2 SYGVNS. With 2 bases removed from V and 6 bases from J, the gap between germline ends came to 19 bases. The CDR3 totals 17 residues. The variable domain in full, with the rest retrieved from reference TRBV25-1 and TRBJ2-2, is EADIYQTPRYLVIGTGKKITLECSQTMGHDKMYWYQQDPGMELHLIHYSYGVNSTEKGDLSSESTVSRIRTEHFPLTLESARPSHTSQYLCASSEPNGRRESGELFFGEGSRLTVL.

Judged by abundance, this clone is large. CDR3 DNA: TGCGCCAGCAGCTCCTTAAACGAGCAGTACTTC. As protein: CASSSLNEQYF. The chain joins TRBV5-1 to TRBJ2-7; D call uncertain. V was trimmed by 3 bases and J by 5 bases, leaving 6 bases between them. The CDR3 loop spans 11 amino acids. The V gene's germline CDR1 is SGHRS and CDR2 YFSETQ.

The V and J genes are TRBV7-9 and TRBJ2-3; 14 bases agree with TRBD2. Germline CDR1 is SEHNR and CDR2 is FQNEAQ (reference sequence). V lost 6 bases and J lost 14; bases outside the gene matches: 10. The length of the CDR3 is 14 residues. This CDR3 reads CASSSTSGGARAYF. The CDR3 nucleotides are TGTGCCAGCAGTTCGACTAGCGGGGGGGCTCGGGCGTATTTT.

The table lists this clone with a count of one. The CDR3: CASSLTYEQYF. DNA for the CDR3: TGTGCCAGCAGCCTTACCTACGAGCAGTACTTC. This chain uses TRBV7-3 with TRBJ2-7; D is uncertain. Germline lookup yields CDR1 SGHTA and CDR2 FQGTGA. Trimming removed 5 bases from V and 2 bases from J, with 4 bases in between. This CDR3 is built from 11 residues.

The chain is built from TRBV15 and TRBJ1-4, with 7 nucleotides matching TRBD1. After removal of 5 bases from V and 5 bases from J, the junction contained 5 bases not matched to a gene. The CDR3 consists of 14 residues. Per the germline V gene, CDR1 is LNHNV and CDR2 is YYDKDF (reference sequence). The CDR3 is CATSSRDSNEKLFF. DNA for the CDR3: TGTGCCACCAGCTCAAGGGACAGCAATGAAAAACTGTTTTTT.

This chain joins TRBV6-5 and TRBJ2-1; the D gene is possibly TRBD2 (5 bases). This CDR3 has 13 residues. The germline V gene encodes CDR1 MNHEY and CDR2 SVGAGI. Trimming took 4 bases from V and 9 from J, leaving 13 bases between them. The CDR3 reads CASSSTATSEQFF. CDR3 nucleotides: TGTGCCAGCAGTTCGACGGCAACTAGTGAGCAGTTCTTC.

This chain uses TRBV4-2 with TRBJ2-7; 7 bases fit TRBD1. The germline CDR1 and CDR2 sequences are LGHNA and YNFKEQ. V lost 0 bases to trimming and J lost 2 bases; unmatched junction nucleotides: 4. This CDR3 spans 15 amino acids. The DNA of the CDR3 is TGTGCCAGCAGCCAAGAAGGGGGCAGTACCTACGAGCAGTACTTC. Its protein is CASSQEGGSTYEQYF.

The J gene is TRBJ2-1, the V gene TRBV7-9, with 11 positions matching TRBD2. The CDR3 runs to 17 residues. J lost 0 bases, V lost 5 bases, and 6 bases had no gene match. Germline CDR1 and CDR2: SEHNR and FQNEAQ (reference sequence). In DNA, the CDR3 is TGTGCCAGCAGCGGTAGCGGGAGGGTAAGCTCCTACAATGAGCAGTTCTTC. Translating gives CASSGSGRVSSYNEQFF.